The T cell receptor (beta chain) under discussion was sequenced for a study of identical twins. Germline CDR1 reads SEHNR; CDR2 reads FQNEAQ (reference sequence). The CDR3 spans 16 residues. A single record per CDR3 protein comes from TCRdb applying MiXCR to the 5' RACE reads. The sample includes more than 1.5 million distinct CDR3 sequences, about 31% of them seen just once. Sequenced: cord blood. The genes are TRBV7-9 and TRBJ2-1, with a weak D call TRBD1 (6 bases). The J call could be wrong; TRBJ2-7 is a better fit for the DNA end. This receptor was identified in a newborn girl in good health. DNA for the CDR3: TGTGCCAGCAGCTTCGGACAGTTGAGCTCCTACAATGAGCAGTACTTC. It yields the protein CASSFGQLSSYNEQYF.